One sample yielded the 30 T cell receptor beta chains listed below, sequenced in a study of cytomegalovirus exposure and HLA in healthy donors. A multiplex PCR was run with 60 Vbeta primers and 13 Jbeta primers. Assay: immunoSEQ multiplex PCR; the TCRdb copy retains only in-frame clones and omits some. Among roughly 110,000 clones listed, roughly 68% were seen once. The material sequenced was PBMCs. Every receptor here comes from a young woman in good health and CMV-seronegative.

The chain joins TRBV25-1 to TRBJ1-1, with no clear D. The CDR3 covers 13 residues. Germline assignment: CDR1 MGHDK and CDR2 SYGVNS. The V end was cut by 3 bases, the J end by 1 base, with 6 bases between. The CDR3 DNA reads as TGTGCCAGCAGTGATGGGCCGAACACTGAAGCTTTCTTT. It specifies CASSDGPNTEAFF.

Written as DNA, the CDR3 is TGTGCCAGCAGCTTAGTGAGTAGCTCCTACAATGAGCAGTTCTTC. It translates to CASSLVSSSYNEQFF. V and J are TRBV7-9 and TRBJ2-1; D ambiguous. Looked up from germline, CDR1 is SEHNR and CDR2 is FQNEAQ (reference sequence). V shed 1 base and J shed 0 bases, with 7 bases lying between them. This CDR3 has 15 residues.

CDR3 sequence: CASSIPLTANTGELFF. The CDR3 DNA sequence: TGTGCCAGTAGTATTCCCCTCACTGCGAACACCGGGGAGCTGTTTTTT. The J gene is TRBJ2-2, the V gene TRBV19; D not resolved. This CDR3 is 16 amino acids long. Germline V lookup: CDR1 LNHDA, CDR2 SQIVND (reference sequence). Trimming took off 3 bases at V and 0 bases at J, with 11 bases between the two ends.

The chain combines TRBV18 with TRBJ1-4; D call uncertain. V lost 3 bases and J lost 8, with 19 bases in between. Germline lookup yields CDR1 KGHSH and CDR2 LQKENI. CDR3 length equals 16 residues. CDR3 DNA: TGTGCCAGCTCACCCTTAGCCGGGTCATTGGAAGAAAAACTGTTTTTT. Its protein is CASSPLAGSLEEKLFF.

J is TRBJ1-4 and V is TRBV29-1; 8 nucleotides match TRBD1. V shed 6 bases and J 12 bases; nucleotides not matched to a gene: 9. Germline V gene sequence: CDR1 SQVTM, CDR2 ANQGSEA. This CDR3 has 12 amino acids. The CDR3 here is CSVLNRGSELFF. CDR3 bases: TGCAGCGTCCTAAACAGGGGGTCGGAACTGTTTTTT.

This chain joins TRBV18 and TRBJ1-2, with D maybe TRBD1 (6 bases). This CDR3 is 14 amino acids long. Looked up from germline, CDR1 is KGHSH and CDR2 is LQKENI. V was pared by 2 bases and J by 8 bases, with 15 bases between. CDR3 sequence reads: CASSPTGTSEGYTF. The CDR3 bases are TGTGCCAGCTCACCAACAGGGACGTCAGAGGGCTACACCTTC.

This chain uses TRBV15 with TRBJ1-2; D is uncertain. CDR3 length: 13 amino acids. With 0 bases removed from V and 6 bases from J, the gap between germline ends came to 8 bases. Germline V gene lookup returns CDR1 LNHNV and CDR2 YYDKDF (reference sequence). Written as DNA, the CDR3 is TGTGCCACCAGCAGAGACAGGATCGATGGCTACACCTTC. The encoded protein is CATSRDRIDGYTF.

This sequence joins TRBV19 and TRBJ2-2; D gene uncertain. CDR3 size: 16 residues. V was cut by 3 bases and J by 1 base, with 12 bases left in between. Germline CDR1 and CDR2: LNHDA and SQIVND (reference sequence). CDR3 DNA: TGTGCCAGTAGTATGGAGCGCCTATTGAACACCGGGGAGCTGTTTTTT. This gives the protein CASSMERLLNTGELFF. Based on the CDR3 plus reference TRBV19 and TRBJ2-2, the full variable domain is DGGITQSPKYLFRKEGQNVTLSCEQNLNHDAMYWYRQDPGQGLRLIYYSQIVNDFQKGDIAEGYSVSREKKESFPLTVTSAQKNPTAFYLCASSMERLLNTGELFFGEGSRLTVL.

The CDR3 loop reads CTSSGRKLNF. Written as DNA, the CDR3 is TGCACCAGCAGTGGGCGTAAATTAAACTTC. The chain combines TRBV1 with TRBJ2-7; TRBD1, the D gene given by the table, was not confirmed from the DNA. TRBV1 is noted as a pseudogene. The CDR3 loop spans 10 amino acids.

This chain links TRBV2 with TRBJ2-7, with TRBD1 as a possible D gene (5 bases). CDR3 length equals 14 residues. The germline V and J ends were trimmed by 3 bases and 2 bases, with 11 bases remaining between them. The germline V gene has CDR1 SNHLY and CDR2 FYNNEI. The CDR3 DNA reads TGTGCCAGCAGTGACCGCAGGGTTCCCTACGAGCAGTACTTC. Its translation: CASSDRRVPYEQYF.

This clone was seen a handful of times. The V gene is TRBV30, the J gene TRBJ2-7; TRBD2 might be the D (6 bases). Germline CDR1 GTSNPN, CDR2 SVGIG (reference sequence). CDR3 length: 12 amino acids. Trimming left V 1 base short and J 3 bases short, with 7 bases between. Here the CDR3 reads CAWSGGGYEQYF. CDR3 DNA: TGTGCCTGGAGTGGGGGAGGCTACGAGCAGTACTTC.

The V call is TRBV5-8, the J call TRBJ1-5; D gene ambiguous. CDR1 is SGHTS and CDR2 is YDEGEE in the germline V gene. This CDR3 contains 13 residues. Trimming pared 0 bases from V and 2 bases from J, leaving 3 bases between. The CDR3 region has the DNA TGTGCCAGCAGCTTGGCCGGCAATCAGCCCCAGCATTTT. It specifies CASSLAGNQPQHF.

This clone was observed once. The CDR3 sequence is CASSPAGGYEQFF. The CDR3 DNA sequence: TGCGCCAGCTCCCCCGCAGGGGGGTATGAGCAGTTCTTC. V and J are TRBV5-1 and TRBJ2-1; maybe TRBD1 (7 bases). V was shortened by 7 bases and J by 8 bases, with 16 bases between the two germline ends. Germline CDR1 reads SGHRS; CDR2 reads YFSETQ. This CDR3 is built from 13 residues.

The genes are TRBV30 and TRBJ1-2; TRBD1 might be the D (5 bases). Germline V gene lookup returns CDR1 GTSNPN and CDR2 SVGIG (reference sequence). The CDR3 is 13 amino acids. Trimming took off 3 bases at V and 8 bases at J, with 16 bases between the two ends. CDR3 sequence: CAWSRGGEGGYTF. The CDR3 nucleotides read TGTGCCTGGAGCCGCGGAGGGGAGGGAGGCTACACCTTC.

This clone was detected a few times. The chain links TRBV25-1 to TRBJ1-1; D is undetermined. V lost 1 base and J 5 bases, leaving 8 bases between the germline ends. CDR3 size: 13 residues. From germline, CDR1 is MGHDK and CDR2 SYGVNS. The CDR3 here is CASSESWETEAFF. CDR3 nucleotides: TGTGCCAGCAGTGAATCGTGGGAGACTGAAGCTTTCTTT.

The table lists this clone with a count of one. The gene calls are TRBV7-8 and TRBJ2-1, with D perhaps TRBD1 (6 bases). Per germline, CDR1 SGHVS and CDR2 FQNEAQ. V lost 5 bases and J 0 bases, leaving 11 bases between the germline ends. This CDR3 has 15 residues. The CDR3 DNA sequence: TGTGCCAGCAGCCAAACAGGGAGCTCCTACAATGAGCAGTTCTTC. Its protein product is CASSQTGSSYNEQFF. Supplemented by reference TRBV7-8 and TRBJ2-1, the full variable domain reads GAGVSQSPRYKVAKRGQDVALRCDPISGHVSLFWYQQALGQGPEFLTYFQNEAQLDKSGLPSDRFFAERPEGSVSTLKIQRTQQEDSAVYLCASSQTGSSYNEQFFGPGTRLTVL.

The chain uses TRBV2 and TRBJ2-7; maybe TRBD1 (6 bases). V was trimmed by 11 bases and J by 0 bases, leaving 14 bases between them. The CDR3 runs 13 residues. Germline V gives CDR1 SNHLY, CDR2 FYNNEI. CDR3 in amino acids: CASGQPLSYEQYF. The CDR3 coding sequence is TGTGCCTCAGGACAGCCTCTCTCCTACGAGCAGTACTTC. The full variable domain, completed using reference TRBV2 and TRBJ2-7, is EPEVTQTPSHQVTQMGQEVILRCVPISNHLYFYWYRQILGQKVEFLVSFYNNEISEKSEIFDDQFSVERPDGSNFTLKIRSTKLEDSAMYFCASGQPLSYEQYFGPGTRLTVT.

The chain uses TRBV30 and TRBJ1-3, with a weak D call TRBD1 (5 bases). CDR1 and CDR2 (germline): GTSNPN, SVGIG (reference sequence). There are 13 residues in the CDR3. Trimming stripped 4 bases from V and 3 bases from J, with 10 bases between. CDR3 coding DNA: TGTGCCTGGATGATGGGGGGTGGAAACACCATATATTTT. This codes for CAWMMGGGNTIYF. The entire variable domain, with the rest obtained from reference TRBV30 and TRBJ1-3, is as follows: SQTIHQWPATLVQPVGSPLSLECTVEGTSNPNLYWYRQAAGRGLQLLFYSVGIGQISSEVPQNLSASRPQDRQFILSSKKLLLSDSGFYLCAWMMGGGNTIYFGEGSWLTVV.

J is TRBJ2-6 and V is TRBV5-1; D is perhaps TRBD1 (5 bases). Trimming left V 4 bases short and J 1 base short, with 9 bases between. CDR1 is SGHRS, CDR2 YFSETQ, per germline. The CDR3 is made up of 15 amino acids. The CDR3 loop reads CASSADSSGANVLTF. CDR3 nucleotides: TGCGCCAGCAGCGCTGACAGTTCTGGGGCCAACGTCCTGACTTTC.

This chain links TRBV10-3 with TRBJ1-1; 8 nucleotides agree with TRBD1. This CDR3 has 13 residues. The germline gives CDR1 ENHRY, CDR2 SYGVKD. V was pared by 7 bases and J by 8 bases, with 9 bases of the junction left unmatched. CDR3 sequence reads: CAITGQGFGEAFF. CDR3 nucleotides: TGTGCCATCACCGGACAGGGATTCGGGGAAGCTTTCTTT.

This rearrangement joins TRBV9 to TRBJ1-1; 7 bases align to TRBD1. The germline gives CDR1 SGDLS, CDR2 YYNGEE. CDR3 length: 13 residues. V trimming: 1 base; J trimming: 8 bases; junction bases outside the gene matches: 5. CDR3 protein: CASSVSPDREAFF. The CDR3 nucleotides read TGTGCCAGCAGCGTATCTCCGGACAGGGAAGCTTTCTTT.

This clone was seen only a few times. The chain links TRBV5-4 to TRBJ2-2; 9 nucleotides line up with TRBD2. Losses at the gene ends were 4 bases for V and 6 bases for J; bases not matched to a gene: 13. The CDR3 spans 17 residues. The germline gives CDR1 SGHNT, CDR2 YYREEE (reference sequence). The CDR3 protein is CASSPSRGRALSGELFF. The DNA of the CDR3 is TGTGCCAGCAGCCCCTCCCGCGGGAGGGCCCTGTCCGGGGAGCTGTTTTTT. The variable domain in full, with the rest retrieved from reference TRBV5-4 and TRBJ2-2, is ETGVTQSPTHLIKTRGQQVTLRCSSQSGHNTVSWYQQALGQGPQFIFQYYREEENGRGNFPPRFSGLQFPNYSSELNVNALELDDSALYLCASSPSRGRALSGELFFGEGSRLTVL.

This clone was recorded only once. This CDR3 reads CASSLGIGGLGNTIYF. As DNA, the CDR3 is TGCGCCAGCAGCTTAGGCATCGGGGGGCTCGGAAACACCATATATTTT. The chain is built from TRBV5-1 and TRBJ1-3; the D gene is possibly TRBD1 (6 bases). Germline assignment: CDR1 SGHRS and CDR2 YFSETQ. Trimming took off 2 bases at V and 4 bases at J, with 16 bases between the two ends. This CDR3 comprises 16 residues.

The CDR3 sequence is CASREIDTYEQYF. The DNA of the CDR3 is TGTGCCAGCAGGGAAATAGACACCTACGAGCAGTACTTC. The J gene is TRBJ2-7, the V gene TRBV6-1; no reliable D call. V was clipped by 6 bases and J by 2 bases, with 11 bases between them. CDR1 MNHNS and CDR2 SASEGT come from the germline V gene. This CDR3 is built from 13 residues.

The chain combines TRBV6-4 with TRBJ1-2; tentative D call: TRBD1 (6 bases). Germline CDR1 MRHNA, CDR2 SNTAGT. V was trimmed by 3 bases and J by 4 bases, leaving 12 bases between them. The CDR3 loop spans 14 amino acids. The DNA of the CDR3 is TGTGCCAGCAGTGAGCACACAGGGACCTATGGCTACACCTTC. Its translation is CASSEHTGTYGYTF.

The chain carries TRBV5-5 and TRBJ1-1; the match to TRBD1 covers 7 bases. V shed 3 bases, J shed 4 bases, and the junction held 9 bases outside the gene matches. CDR1 and CDR2 from the germline V gene are SGHKS and YYEKEE (reference sequence). This CDR3 has 15 amino acids. As DNA, the CDR3 is TGTGCCAGCAGCTCCTGGACAGGCTCGGGCACTGAAGCTTTCTTT. This codes for CASSSWTGSGTEAFF. The full variable domain, its missing parts supplied by reference TRBV5-5 and TRBJ1-1, is DAGVTQSPTHLIKTRGQQVTLRCSPISGHKSVSWYQQVLGQGPQFIFQYYEKEERGRGNFPDRFSARQFPNYSSELNVNALLLGDSALYLCASSSWTGSGTEAFFGQGTRLTVV.

This clone has only a few counts. The chain combines TRBV19 with TRBJ2-3, with 11 bases that match TRBD2. J was trimmed by 4 bases and V by 5 bases; bases with no gene match: 17. This CDR3 has 19 amino acids. Germline CDR1 LNHDA, CDR2 SQIVND (reference sequence). CDR3 in DNA: TGTGCCAGTAGTTTTCTGGGATTAGCGGGAGGGCCAAACTCAGATACGCAGTATTTT. Translating it yields CASSFLGLAGGPNSDTQYF.

As for this clone: Other DNA sequences within the sample encode an identical CDR3. The V gene is TRBV7-9, the J gene TRBJ2-3; 9 bases are a match to TRBD1. This CDR3 comprises 16 residues. V lost 5 bases and J lost 2; bases outside the gene matches: 8. Germline values: CDR1 SEHNR, CDR2 FQNEAQ (reference sequence). In DNA, the CDR3 is TGTGCCAGCAGCCTCGGGGACAGGGATTACACAGATACGCAGTATTTT. Amino acid sequence: CASSLGDRDYTDTQYF. The complete variable domain, with remaining parts taken from reference TRBV7-9 and TRBJ2-3, reads DTGVSQNPRHKITKRGQNVTFRCDPISEHNRLYWYRQTLGQGPEFLTYFQNEAQLEKSRLLSDRFSAERPKGSFSTLEIQRTEQGDSAMYLCASSLGDRDYTDTQYFGPGTRLTVL.

The J gene is TRBJ1-2, the V gene TRBV27; a weak D match, TRBD1 (5 bases). The CDR3 runs to 13 residues. V lost 5 bases and J 6 bases, leaving 13 bases between the germline ends. Germline-derived CDR1 and CDR2 are MNHEY and SMNVEV (reference sequence). This chain's CDR3 is CASSISGNDGYTF. In DNA form, the CDR3 reads TGTGCCAGCAGTATCTCAGGGAACGATGGCTACACCTTC.

The chain has TRBV4-1 and TRBJ1-2; D possibly corresponds to TRBD1 (6 bases). Looked up from germline, CDR1 is MGHRA and CDR2 is YSYEKL. The CDR3 is made up of 16 amino acids. V gave up 0 bases and J gave up 5 bases, with 16 bases separating them. The CDR3 loop is CASSQDLYRTEYGYTF. In DNA form, the CDR3 reads TGCGCCAGCAGCCAAGATTTGTATAGGACAGAGTATGGCTACACCTTC.